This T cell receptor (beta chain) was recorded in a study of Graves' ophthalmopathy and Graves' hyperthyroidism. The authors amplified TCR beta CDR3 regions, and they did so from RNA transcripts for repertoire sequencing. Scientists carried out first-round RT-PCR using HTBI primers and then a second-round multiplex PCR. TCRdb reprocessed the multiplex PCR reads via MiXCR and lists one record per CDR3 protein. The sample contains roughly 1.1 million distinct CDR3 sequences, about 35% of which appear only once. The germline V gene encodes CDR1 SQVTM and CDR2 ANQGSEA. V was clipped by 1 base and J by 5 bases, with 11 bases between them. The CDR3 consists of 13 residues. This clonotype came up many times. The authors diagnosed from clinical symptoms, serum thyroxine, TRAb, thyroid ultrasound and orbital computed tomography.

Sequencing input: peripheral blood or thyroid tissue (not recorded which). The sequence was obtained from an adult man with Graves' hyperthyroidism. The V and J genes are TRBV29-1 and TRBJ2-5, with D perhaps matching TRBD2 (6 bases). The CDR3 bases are TGCAGCGTTGAAGGCGGAGGGTTGGAGACCCAGTACTTC. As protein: CSVEGGGLETQYF.